This is a list of T cell receptor beta chains from one sample in a study of cytomegalovirus exposure and HLA in healthy donors. Clones were read by immunoSEQ multiplex PCR, and TCRdb kept only the in-frame ones, dropping some. Among 150,000 to 190,000 clones listed, roughly 80% were seen once. The source material was PBMCs. These receptor sequences come from a man in his late teens or twenties in good health and CMV-seronegative. CDR3s include the opening cysteine and the closing phenylalanine or tryptophan. D genes are given only for firm matches. Expanded clones are given a class, and other clones once, few, many or no size at all.

>TRBV10-1|.|.|TRBJ1-5
TGCGCCACCTGGAAGGAACAGGGAAGCAATCAGCCCCAGCATTTT
CATWKEQGSNQPQHF
>TRBV25-1|few|.|TRBJ1-4
TGTGCCAGCAGTGATTACGGTGCAGGTCGGAATGAAAAACTGTTTTTT
CASSDYGAGRNEKLFF
>TRBV5-4|.|TRBD2|TRBJ2-3
TGTGCCAGCAGCTTGGCCGGACTAGCGGGAGCCACAGATACGCAGTATTTT
CASSLAGLAGATDTQYF
>TRBV28|.|TRBD2|TRBJ2-3
TGTGCCAGCAGTTCCCCCGGGACTAGCGGAACTCTATCTTCTCAGTATTTT
CASSSPGTSGTLSSQYF
>TRBV27|.|.|TRBJ2-7
TGTGCCAGCAGTTTACAGGTTCCGGCTAGCGCTTACGAGCAGTACTTC
CASSLQVPASAYEQYF
>TRBV27|.|.|TRBJ1-3
TGTGCCAGCAGGTCGACCAGGGGAAACACCATATATTTT
CASRSTRGNTIYF
>TRBV21-1|few|.|TRBJ1-1
TGTGCCAGCAGCAAAGGGGGGCGGGACACTGAAGCTTTCTTT
CASSKGGRDTEAFF
>TRBV5-4|.|.|TRBJ2-1
TGTGCCAGCAGCCTCATCGGACTGACCTACAATGAGCAGTTCTTC
CASSLIGLTYNEQFF
>TRBV4-3|few|TRBD1|TRBJ1-4
TGCGCCAGCAGCCAAGGCATTGACAGGGGGCTTGAAAAACTGTTTTTT
CASSQGIDRGLEKLFF
>TRBV10-3|.|TRBD2|TRBJ2-7
TGTGCCATCAGTGATCCGGGAGGCTACGAGCAGTACTTC
CAISDPGGYEQYF
>TRBV5-4|once|TRBD2|TRBJ2-7
TGTGCCAGCAGCTTGTTCCTAGCGGGAGGGGTCTCCTACGAGCAGTACTTC
CASSLFLAGGVSYEQYF
>TRBV25-1|.|TRBD2|TRBJ2-3
TGTGCCAGCAGTGGGGGACTAGCGCTTGGAGGGCAGTATTTT
CASSGGLALGGQYF
>TRBV29-1|.|TRBD2|TRBJ2-1
TGCAGCGGGCAAGGGACTAGCGGGAGTCGCGCCTACAATGAGCAGTTCTTC
CSGQGTSGSRAYNEQFF
>TRBV2|.|TRBD1|TRBJ1-5
TGTGCCAGCAGTGAGGGGACAGCAAATCAGCCCCAGCATTTT
CASSEGTANQPQHF
>TRBV9|.|.|TRBJ2-2
TGTGCCAGCAGCGTAGCGGCGGTGAGGGCCAACACCGGGGAGCTGTTTTTT
CASSVAAVRANTGELFF
>TRBV4-3|.|TRBD1|TRBJ2-7
TGCGCCAGCAGCCAAGGGACAGGGGACTCCTACGAGCAGTACTTC
CASSQGTGDSYEQYF
>TRBV5-4|.|.|TRBJ2-1
TGTGCCAGCAGCCTGGGGGGAGGCTATGAGCAGTTCTTC
CASSLGGGYEQFF
>TRBV4-3|.|TRBD1|TRBJ2-7
TGCGCCAGCAGCCAAGATCTGGGGACAGGAGCCTACGAGCAGTACTTC
CASSQDLGTGAYEQYF
>TRBV4-1|.|TRBD1|TRBJ2-5
TGCGCCAGCAGCTGGACAGGGGCCGAGACCCAGTACTTC
CASSWTGAETQYF
>TRBV5-1|.|.|TRBJ2-7
TGCGCCAGCAGCTGGCAGTTAGCGGAAGCCTACGAGCAGTACTTC
CASSWQLAEAYEQYF
>TRBV7-9|.|.|TRBJ2-2
TGTGCCAGCCTTAGCGCCCTCGGGGAGCTGTTTTTT
CASLSALGELFF
>TRBV18|.|.|TRBJ2-5
TGTGCCAGCTCACCACGTCAGATGGAGACCCAGTACTTC
CASSPRQMETQYF
>TRBV18|.|TRBD2|TRBJ2-1
TGTGCCAGCTCACCCCGGGAGGACGGGTATGAGCAGTTCTTC
CASSPREDGYEQFF
>TRBV5-1|.|TRBD1|TRBJ2-2
TGCGCCAGCAGCTTGGATGGGACAGCGCTCGCGAACACCGGGGAGCTGTTTTTT
CASSLDGTALANTGELFF
>TRBV11-2|once|TRBD2|TRBJ2-1
TGTGCCAGCAGCTTAGGGAGACTAGCGGGCAGCTCCTACAATGAGCAGTTCTTC
CASSLGRLAGSSYNEQFF
>TRBV6-5|few|.|TRBJ2-3
TGTGCCAGCAGTTACTCGATCGGTGACACAGATACGCAGTATTTT
CASSYSIGDTDTQYF
>TRBV30|once|.|TRBJ1-1
TGTGCCTGGAGTTGGGTCGGCGGTAACACTGAAGCTTTCTTT
CAWSWVGGNTEAFF
>TRBV19|.|TRBD1|TRBJ2-4
TGTGCCAGTAGTTCAGCGGACAGGGCCAACATTCAGTACTTC
CASSSADRANIQYF
>TRBV2|.|TRBD2|TRBJ2-7
TGTGCCACCGGGAGGTTGGTCGGCTCAGACCAGCAGTACTTC
CATGRLVGSDQQYF
>TRBV6-1|.|TRBD1|TRBJ1-6
TGTGCCAGCAGTAACAGGGGACACAATTCACCCCTCCACTTT
CASSNRGHNSPLHF
>TRBV4-1|.|.|TRBJ1-3
TGCGCCAGCAGCCAAGCTTTGATGTCGGGTGGAAACACCATATATTTT
CASSQALMSGGNTIYF
>TRBV30|.|.|TRBJ2-7
TGTGCCTATAGCGGAAGTGCTTACGAGCAGTACTTC
CAYSGSAYEQYF
>TRBV23-1|.|.|TRBJ2-7
TGCGTGCTCGAGGCCATCGGCTACGAGCAGTACTTC
CVLEAIGYEQYF
>TRBV18|once|.|TRBJ1-4
TGTGCCAGCTCACCGAACGAGGCTCACGCAACTAATGAAAAACTGTTTTTT
CASSPNEAHATNEKLFF
>TRBV7-2|.|.|TRBJ1-2
TGTGCCAGCAGCCAAGGTGGGGCTTCCTATGGCTACACCTTC
CASSQGGASYGYTF